This TCR beta chain is from a study of blood T cell repertoires in COVID-19. The CDR3 contains 16 residues. Trimming removed 4 bases at V and 5 bases at J, with 16 bases between. Germline lookup yields CDR1 SGHRS and CDR2 YFSETQ. Original methodology: Estimation of nucleated cell counts relied on the amplification of reference gene primers. Only in-frame clones appear in the TCRdb table, and some are missing; sequencing was by immunoSEQ multiplex PCR. That table supplies the V and J calls and clone size; D and trimming were determined from the DNA. There are about 140,000 clones in the sample; about 87% occur only once, and about 1.7% lies in the top ten.

The receptor was derived from a woman aged 45 to 65 with acute or convalescent COVID-19. The chain combines TRBV5-1 with TRBJ1-6; D possibly corresponds to TRBD1 (6 bases). The sample was peripheral blood. Here the CDR3 reads CASSPDRWTNNSPLHF. CDR3 sequence (DNA): TGCGCCAGCAGCCCCGACAGGTGGACCAATAATTCACCCCTCCACTTT.